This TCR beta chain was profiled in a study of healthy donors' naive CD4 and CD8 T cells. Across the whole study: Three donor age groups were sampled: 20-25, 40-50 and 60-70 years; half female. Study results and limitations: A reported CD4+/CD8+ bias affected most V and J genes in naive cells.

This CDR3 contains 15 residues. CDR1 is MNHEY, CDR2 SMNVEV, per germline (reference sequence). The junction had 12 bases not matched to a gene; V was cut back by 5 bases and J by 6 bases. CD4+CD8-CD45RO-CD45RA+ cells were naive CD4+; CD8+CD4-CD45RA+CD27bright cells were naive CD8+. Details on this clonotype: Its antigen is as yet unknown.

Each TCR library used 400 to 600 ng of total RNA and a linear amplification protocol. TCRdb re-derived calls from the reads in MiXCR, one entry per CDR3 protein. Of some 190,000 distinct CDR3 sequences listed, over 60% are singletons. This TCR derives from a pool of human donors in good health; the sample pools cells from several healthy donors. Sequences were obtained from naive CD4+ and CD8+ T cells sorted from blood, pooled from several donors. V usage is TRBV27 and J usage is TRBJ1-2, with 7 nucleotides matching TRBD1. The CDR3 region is CASSQSGTVLDGYTF. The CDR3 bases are TGTGCCAGCAGTCAATCCGGGACAGTTTTAGATGGCTACACCTTC.